The following is a T cell receptor (beta chain) sequence with its context. This clone showed up just a few times. This clone's antigen is unknown. No clone much larger than this one lies a single base away; base qualities are absent. To prepare the library, the immunoSEQ multiplex PCR assay was applied. The paper's data handling went like this. A statistical classification framework was built to diagnose cytomegalovirus status from the catalog of TCR beta chain sequences. Imported from immuneACCESS, the table was reduced by TCRdb to in-frame sequences with V and J called. These copies leave out some clones; in studies compared against another copy, an unresolved V gene accounts for under half, and the cause of the remainder is not known. D and trimming were read from the DNA, whereas the V and J calls and clone size are those reported in that table. This sample gives over 200,000 clones in total; 70% to 90% of them show up just once. In total, the top ten clones hold about 2.7% of the sample.

This sample is drawn from a study of cytomegalovirus exposure and HLA in healthy donors (dated by TCRdb to the late 2010s). Broadly, across the study: According to a later analysis, the roughly 130 validation repertoires were produced on the same platform as the 666 repertoires of the first cohort. The study combined high-throughput TCR immunosequencing, statistical association of individual TCRs with disease status, and machine learning to predict cytomegalovirus infection status. The aim of the study was to test whether cataloging public T cell receptors could identify signatures of past pathogen exposure. A separate validation cohort of over a hundred different subjects was used in addition to the approximately 610-subject first cohort.

Paper-wide results and their limitations: In a later analysis, TCRs clustered in the first cohort were found to also tend to co-occur in the 130 or so validation repertoires, with around 94% of cluster scores above 0. Most TCR sequences were seen in very few donors, while some public TCRs were found in many individuals. All 130 or so repertoires were used to score co-occurrence in the validation cohort in a later analysis, because that analysis had no HLA typing for the cohort. It was suggested by the authors that the approach could potentially be generalized to other disease states and immunological phenotypes. In both the original and validation cohorts, the classifier was reported to diagnose cytomegalovirus status with high specificity and sensitivity. In vitro tests confirmed that a few of the cytomegalovirus-associated TCR beta chains recognize cytomegalovirus antigens. In the study, around 150 TCR beta chains were listed as associated with cytomegalovirus.

CDR3 length: 13 amino acids, cysteine to phenylalanine. Only the CDR3 part of the read is kept: 39 bases, read in frame from the first base. For CDR1 and CDR2, the germline V gene lists ENHRY and SYGVKD. Deletion took 5 bases off V and 7 bases off J, with a span of 15 bases between the germline ends. The donors belonged to the validation cohort of under 150 subjects, which was separate from the roughly 670-subject first cohort. The receptor chain draws on TRBV10-3 and TRBJ2-7; the D gene is not confidently resolved. The source is a young woman in good health and CMV-seronegative. The specimen sequenced was PBMCs. In nucleotide form, the sequence is TGTGCCATCAGTCCTATCGATGGGCTGGAGCAGTACTTC. The translation is CAISPIDGLEQYF.